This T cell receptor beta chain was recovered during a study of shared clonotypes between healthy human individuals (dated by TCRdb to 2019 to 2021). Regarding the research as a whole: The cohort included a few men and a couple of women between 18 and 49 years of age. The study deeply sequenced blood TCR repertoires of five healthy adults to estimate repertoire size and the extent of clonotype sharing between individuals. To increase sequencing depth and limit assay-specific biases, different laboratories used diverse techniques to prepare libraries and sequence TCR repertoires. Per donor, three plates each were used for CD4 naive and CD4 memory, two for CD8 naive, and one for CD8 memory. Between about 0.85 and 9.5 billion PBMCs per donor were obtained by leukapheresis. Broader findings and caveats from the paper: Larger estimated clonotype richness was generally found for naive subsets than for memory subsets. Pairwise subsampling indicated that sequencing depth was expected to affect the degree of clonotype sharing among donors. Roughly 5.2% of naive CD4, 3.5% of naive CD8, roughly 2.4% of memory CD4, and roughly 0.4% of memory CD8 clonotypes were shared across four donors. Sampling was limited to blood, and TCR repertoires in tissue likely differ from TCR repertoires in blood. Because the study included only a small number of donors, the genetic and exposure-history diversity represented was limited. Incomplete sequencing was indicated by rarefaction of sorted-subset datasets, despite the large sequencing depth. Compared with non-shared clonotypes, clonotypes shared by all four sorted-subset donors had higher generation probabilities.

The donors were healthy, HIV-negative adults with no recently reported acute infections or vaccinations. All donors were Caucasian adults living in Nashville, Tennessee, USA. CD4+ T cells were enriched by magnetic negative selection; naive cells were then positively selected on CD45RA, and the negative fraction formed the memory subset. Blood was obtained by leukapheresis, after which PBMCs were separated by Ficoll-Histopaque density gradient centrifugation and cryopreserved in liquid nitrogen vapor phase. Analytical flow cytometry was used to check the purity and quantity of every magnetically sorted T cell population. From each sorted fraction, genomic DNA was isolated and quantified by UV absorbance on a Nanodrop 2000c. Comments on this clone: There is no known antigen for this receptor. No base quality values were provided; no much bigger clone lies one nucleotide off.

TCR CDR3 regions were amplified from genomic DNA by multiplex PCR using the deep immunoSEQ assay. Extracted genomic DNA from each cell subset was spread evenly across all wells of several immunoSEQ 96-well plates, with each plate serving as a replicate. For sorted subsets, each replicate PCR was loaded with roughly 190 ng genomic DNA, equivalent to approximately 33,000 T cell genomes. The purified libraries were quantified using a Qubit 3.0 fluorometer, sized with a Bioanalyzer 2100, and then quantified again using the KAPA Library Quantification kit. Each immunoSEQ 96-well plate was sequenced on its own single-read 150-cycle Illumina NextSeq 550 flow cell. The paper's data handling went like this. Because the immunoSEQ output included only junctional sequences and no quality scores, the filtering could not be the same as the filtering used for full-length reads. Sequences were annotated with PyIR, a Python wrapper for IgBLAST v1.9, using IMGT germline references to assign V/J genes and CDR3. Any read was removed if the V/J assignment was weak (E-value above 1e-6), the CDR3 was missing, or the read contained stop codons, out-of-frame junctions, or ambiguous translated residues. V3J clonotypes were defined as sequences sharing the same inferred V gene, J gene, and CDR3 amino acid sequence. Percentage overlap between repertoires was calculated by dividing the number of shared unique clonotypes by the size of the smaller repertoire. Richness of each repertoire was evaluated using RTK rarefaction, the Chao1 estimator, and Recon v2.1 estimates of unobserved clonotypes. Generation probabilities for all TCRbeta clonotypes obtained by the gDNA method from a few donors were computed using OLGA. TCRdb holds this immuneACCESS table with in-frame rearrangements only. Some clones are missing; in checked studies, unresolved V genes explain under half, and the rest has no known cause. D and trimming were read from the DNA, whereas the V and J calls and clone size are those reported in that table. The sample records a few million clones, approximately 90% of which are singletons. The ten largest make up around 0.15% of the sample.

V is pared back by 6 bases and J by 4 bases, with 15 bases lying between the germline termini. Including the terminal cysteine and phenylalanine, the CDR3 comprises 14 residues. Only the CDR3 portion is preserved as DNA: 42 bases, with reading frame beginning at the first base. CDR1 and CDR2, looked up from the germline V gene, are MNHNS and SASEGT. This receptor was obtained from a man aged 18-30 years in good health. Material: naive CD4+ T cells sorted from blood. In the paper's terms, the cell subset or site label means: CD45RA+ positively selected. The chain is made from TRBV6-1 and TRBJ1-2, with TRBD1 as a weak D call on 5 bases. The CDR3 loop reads CASSGQSGTYGYTF. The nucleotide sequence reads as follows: TGTGCCAGCAGCGGGCAATCCGGGACCTATGGCTACACCTTC.